This TCR beta chain is drawn from a study of shared T cell receptors in the human thymus. Profiled with immunoSEQ multiplex PCR; TCRdb holds only in-frame clones, not every one. The table records approximately 400,000 clones, approximately 95% of them present only once. CDR3 length equals 16 residues. Sequences were obtained from thymocytes. This sequence originates from a human donor. V usage is TRBV21-1 and J usage is TRBJ1-5. TRBV21-1 is classified as a pseudogene. CDR3 nucleotide sequence: TGTGCCAGCAGCAAAGGGGAGGGGGCGGGCAATCAGCCCCAGCATTTT. It yields the protein CASSKGEGAGNQPQHF.